This T cell receptor beta chain emerged from a study of blood T cell repertoires in COVID-19. The wider study: COVID-19 samples from acute and convalescent phases originated in the United States, Italy and Spain. Sample material is recorded as cDNA or gDNA derived from T cells, B-cell-depleted T cells, or PBMCs.

CDR3 length: 11 amino acids. Germline V gives CDR1 SGHVS, CDR2 FNYEAQ. V lost 5 bases to trimming and J lost 6 bases, with 8 bases between them. Original analysis: How many nucleated cells were present was estimated from reference gene primer amplification. Method: immunoSEQ multiplex PCR; TCRdb's copy keeps in-frame clones and lacks some. The V and J calls and the clone size are those of that table, but D and trimming were determined from the DNA. The sample has over 30,000 clones, roughly nine tenths seen once. V gene TRBV7-6 combines with J gene TRBJ2-7; the D is unclear. The sample taken for sequencing was peripheral blood. This TCR was sampled from a woman of 80 years or more with active or convalescent COVID-19. The CDR3 sequence is CASSPGGEQYF. DNA for the CDR3: TGTGCCAGCAGCCCTGGCGGCGAGCAGTACTTC.